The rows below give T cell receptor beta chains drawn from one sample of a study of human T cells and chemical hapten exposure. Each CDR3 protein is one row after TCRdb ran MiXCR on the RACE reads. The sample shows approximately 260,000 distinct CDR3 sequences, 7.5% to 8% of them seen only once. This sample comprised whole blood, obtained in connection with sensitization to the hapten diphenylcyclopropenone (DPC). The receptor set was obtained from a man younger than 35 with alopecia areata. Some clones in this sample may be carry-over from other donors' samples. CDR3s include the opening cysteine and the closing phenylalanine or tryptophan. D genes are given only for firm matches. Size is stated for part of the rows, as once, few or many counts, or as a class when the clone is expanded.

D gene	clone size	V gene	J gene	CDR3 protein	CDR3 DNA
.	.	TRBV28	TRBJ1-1	CASRFMGRTEAFF	TGTGCCAGCAGATTTATGGGTCGCACTGAAGCTTTCTTT
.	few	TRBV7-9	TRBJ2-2	CASSLIRGPNTGELFF	TGTGCCAGCAGCTTAATAAGGGGCCCGAACACCGGGGAGCTGTTTTTT
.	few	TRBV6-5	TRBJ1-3	CASSRGGLDFSGNTIYF	TGTGCCAGCAGTAGAGGCGGATTGGATTTCTCTGGAAACACCATATATTTT
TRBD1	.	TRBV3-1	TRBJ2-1	CASSQWGTGDENEQFF	TGTGCCAGCAGCCAATGGGGGACAGGAGATGAGAATGAGCAGTTCTTC
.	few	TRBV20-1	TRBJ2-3	CSARDVGILADTQYF	TGCAGTGCTAGAGACGTAGGGATCCTCGCAGATACGCAGTATTTT
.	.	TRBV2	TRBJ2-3	CASSESRLAFTDTQYF	TGTGCCAGCAGTGAATCGCGGCTAGCGTTCACAGATACGCAGTATTTT
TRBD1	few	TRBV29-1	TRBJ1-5	CSVAKGARSQPQHF	TGCAGCGTTGCAAAGGGGGCTAGGTCGCAGCCCCAGCATTTT
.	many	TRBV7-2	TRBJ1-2	CASSSDAGAGNYGYTF	TGTGCCAGCAGCTCGGACGCAGGGGCGGGTAACTATGGCTACACCTTC
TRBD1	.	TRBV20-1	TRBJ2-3	CSAPLGTVRTDTQYF	TGCAGTGCTCCCCTTGGGACAGTCCGCACAGATACGCAGTATTTT
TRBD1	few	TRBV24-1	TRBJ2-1	CATSQGGRGYHNEQFF	TGTGCCACCAGTCAAGGGGGCCGAGGGTACCACAATGAGCAGTTCTTC
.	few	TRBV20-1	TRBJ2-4	CSAGETDTNIQYF	TGCAGTGCCGGAGAGACAGATACAAACATTCAGTACTTC
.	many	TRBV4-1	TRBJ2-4	CASSQPRTAGNIQYF	TGCGCCAGCAGCCAACCCAGGACAGCGGGGAACATTCAGTACTTC
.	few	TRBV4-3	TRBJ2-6	CASSRAALGANVLTF	TGCGCCAGCAGCCGGGCAGCCTTGGGGGCCAACGTCCTGACTTTC
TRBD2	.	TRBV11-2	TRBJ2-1	CASSLVWGLGPNEQFF	TGTGCCAGCAGCTTAGTGTGGGGACTAGGGCCCAATGAGCAGTTCTTC
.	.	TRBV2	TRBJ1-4	CASSVEAGDGEKLFF	TGTGCCAGCAGTGTAGAGGCAGGGGATGGTGAAAAACTGTTTTTT
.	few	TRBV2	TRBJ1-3	CASSQSGSGNTIYF	TGTGCCAGCAGCCAAAGTGGGTCAGGAAACACCATATATTTT
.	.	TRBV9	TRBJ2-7	CASSADSQTYYEQYF	TGTGCCAGCAGCGCTGACTCGCAGACGTACTACGAGCAGTACTTC
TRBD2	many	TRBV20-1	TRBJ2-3	CSARLLSGGAVFADTQYF	TGCAGTGCTAGACTTCTCAGCGGGGGGGCCGTCTTCGCAGATACGCAGTATTTT
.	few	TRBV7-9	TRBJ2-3	CASSFEHSTDTQYF	TGTGCCAGCAGCTTCGAGCATAGCACAGATACGCAGTATTTT
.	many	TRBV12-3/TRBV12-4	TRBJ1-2	CASSLRHLANYGYTF	TGTGCCAGCAGTTTAAGGCACCTTGCTAACTATGGCTACACCTTC
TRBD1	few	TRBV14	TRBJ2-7	CASSLGTVLTYEQYF	TGTGCCAGCAGCCTGGGGACAGTCCTTACCTACGAGCAGTACTTC
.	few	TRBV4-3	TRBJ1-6	CASSPGRSYNSPLHF	TGCGCCAGCAGCCCCGGCCGCTCCTATAATTCACCCCTCCACTTT
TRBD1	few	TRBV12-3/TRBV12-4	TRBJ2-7	CASSLPPGGNEQYF	TGTGCCAGCAGTTTACCACCAGGGGGCAACGAGCAGTACTTC
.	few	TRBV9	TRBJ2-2	CASSVSPKGSGELFF	TGTGCCAGCAGCGTCTCTCCGAAGGGCTCCGGGGAGCTGTTTTTT
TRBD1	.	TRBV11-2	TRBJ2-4	CASSTFRGQGNIQYF	TGTGCCAGCAGCACGTTCAGGGGGCAGGGGAACATTCAGTACTTC